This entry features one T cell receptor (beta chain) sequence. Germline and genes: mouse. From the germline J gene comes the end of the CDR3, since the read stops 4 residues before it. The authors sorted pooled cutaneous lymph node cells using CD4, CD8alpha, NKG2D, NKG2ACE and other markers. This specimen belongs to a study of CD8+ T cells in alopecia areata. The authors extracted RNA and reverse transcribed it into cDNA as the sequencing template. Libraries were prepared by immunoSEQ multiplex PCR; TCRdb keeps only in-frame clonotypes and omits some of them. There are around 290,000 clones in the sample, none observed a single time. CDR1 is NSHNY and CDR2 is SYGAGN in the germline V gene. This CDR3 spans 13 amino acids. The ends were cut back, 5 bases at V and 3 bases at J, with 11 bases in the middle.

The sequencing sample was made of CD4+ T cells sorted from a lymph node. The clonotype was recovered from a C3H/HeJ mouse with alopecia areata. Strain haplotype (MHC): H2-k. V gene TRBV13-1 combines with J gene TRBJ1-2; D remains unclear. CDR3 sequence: CASRPERDSDYTF. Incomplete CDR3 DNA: TGTGCCAGCAGGCCTGAGAGGGACTCC.